One sample yielded the 28 T cell receptor beta chains listed below, sequenced in a study of tumor-infiltrating lymphocytes in primary liver carcinoma. Extraction of RNA together with DNA used roughly 20-33 mg of unsorted bulk tissue. Making TCR beta cDNA involved roughly 500 ng total RNA and a constant-region primer. Three nested multiplex PCR rounds, a slightly modified ARM-PCR, produced the libraries for TCR beta. TRBV1-TRBV30 forward and Cbeta reverse primers drove the first two roughly 9-cycle rounds. A single record per CDR3 protein comes from TCRdb applying MiXCR to the multiplex PCR reads. The data show about 97,000 distinct CDR3 sequences, about 67% seen once. Material: liver tumor tissue from sampling region 2. Subset of the sample: tumor region T2, inferior pole. These receptors all come from a woman aged 55-75 years with primary liver carcinoma and hepatitis B virus infection.

Notes on this clonotype: A junction end diverges from the germline sequence, so it may reflect a read error. This chain uses TRBV6-6 with TRBJ1-5; 8 bases align to TRBD1. The CDR3 covers 14 residues. The germline gives CDR1 MNHNY, CDR2 SVGAGI (reference sequence). The CDR3 DNA reads TGCGCCAGCGGTTACCAGGGGGCGGGCCTGCTCCAGCATTTT. Its protein is CASGYQGAGLLQHF.

As to this clonotype: As the CDR3 is not closed by the conserved phenylalanine or tryptophan, this likely results from a read error. The chain uses TRBV5-1 and TRBJ1-1; perhaps TRBD1 as D (5 bases). Deletions cut 10 bases from V and 0 bases from J, with 19 bases between. The CDR3 length is 15 residues. The germline CDR1 and CDR2 sequences are SGHRS and YFSETQ. The DNA for the CDR3 is TGCGCCGGCACCCCTGGGGCCCCCTTGAACACTGAAGCTTTCCTT. Its protein product is CAGTPGAPLNTEAFL.

With regard to this clonotype: The junction differs from germline at one of its ends, possibly a read error. This chain uses TRBV11-2 with TRBJ1-6; D gene ambiguous. The germline gives CDR1 SGHAT, CDR2 FQNNGV. The CDR3 consists of 13 residues. The CDR3 DNA reads TGTGTCAGCAGCTTTGTCATCAATTCACCCCTCCACTTT. Translation: CVSSFVINSPLHF.

This clonotype was seen only once. Lacking the conserved final phenylalanine or tryptophan, this CDR3 likely reflects a read error. The chain uses TRBV29-1 and TRBJ1-6; D not resolved. This CDR3 contains 11 residues. Germline CDR1 SQVTM, CDR2 ANQGSEA. For the CDR3, the DNA is TGCAGCGACAAATATAATTCACCACTCCACCTT. Its translation is CSDKYNSPLHL.

The chain has TRBV20-1 and TRBJ1-1; D unresolved. The germline V gene encodes CDR1 DFQATT and CDR2 SNEGSKA (reference sequence). The CDR3 spans 13 residues. V lost 7 bases and J 0 bases, leaving 12 bases between the germline ends. In DNA, the CDR3 is TGCAGTGGCAGTCAGCACATGAACACTGAAGCTTTCTTT. This codes for CSGSQHMNTEAFF.

At least ten counts were recorded for this clonotype. This rearrangement joins TRBV12-3 or TRBV12-4 to TRBJ2-1; 8 bases agree with TRBD2. The CDR3 totals 14 residues. After removal of 4 bases from V and 9 bases from J, the junction contained 8 bases not matched to a gene. CDR3 sequence reads: CASSSTGGLGEQFF. CDR3 DNA: TGTGCCAGCAGTTCGACGGGAGGGCTCGGTGAGCAGTTCTTC.

In its sample, this clonotype was seen many times. The rearrangement uses TRBV29-1 and TRBJ2-5, with 7 bases lining up with TRBD1. With V trimmed by 5 bases and J by 2 bases, 2 bases remained unmatched. Germline V gene data show CDR1 as SQVTM and CDR2 as ANQGSEA. The CDR3 runs to 12 residues. The CDR3 DNA follows: TGCAGCGTTAACAGGGGTCAAGAGACCCAGTACTTC. Its protein is CSVNRGQETQYF.

A remark on this clonotype: Likely a read error: the CDR3 ends without its conserved phenylalanine or tryptophan. The limits of the CDR3 on the DNA are not certain, so only TCRdb's listed CDR3 is given. CDR3 in amino acids: CACSIGSGLFLS. This chain connects TRBV6-5 to TRBJ1-2. Looked up from germline, CDR1 is MNHEY and CDR2 is SVGAGI. The CDR3 comprises 12 residues, both ends counted.

This chain connects TRBV20-1 to TRBJ1-2; D is unresolved. Trimming pared 6 bases from V and 4 bases from J, leaving 18 bases between. From germline, CDR1 is DFQATT and CDR2 SNEGSKA (reference sequence). There are 14 residues in the CDR3. In DNA form, the CDR3 reads TGCAGTGCGCGGGCGCATGCGGAGTCCTATGGCTACACCTTC. This encodes CSARAHAESYGYTF.

Note on this clonotype: One end of the junction is discordant with germline, which a read error may explain. This sequence joins TRBV11-3 and TRBJ2-7; tentatively, D is TRBD1 or TRBD2 (5 bases each). Germline loops: CDR1 SGHNT, CDR2 YENEEA. CDR3 size: 14 residues. CDR3 protein: CACSRGASYYEQYF. CDR3 sequence (DNA): TGTGCCTGCAGCAGAGGGGCAAGCTACTACGAGCAGTATTTC.

For this clonotype: A clone one base away is much larger, so this may be a read error. The chain recombines TRBV7-9 with TRBJ2-5; 11 bases match TRBD2. The length of the CDR3 is 17 residues. J gave up 4 bases and V 3 bases, and 10 bases lay outside the gene matches. Per the germline V gene, CDR1 is SEHNR and CDR2 is FQNEAQ (reference sequence). This CDR3 is CASSFRLAGGTLETQYF. CDR3 nucleotide sequence: TGTGCCAGCAGCTTTAGGCTAGCGGGAGGCACCCTAGAGACCCAGTACTTC.

This clonotype was counted ten times or more. This rearrangement joins TRBV28 to TRBJ2-1; 7 nucleotides agree with TRBD2. Per the germline V gene, CDR1 is MDHEN and CDR2 is SYDVKM. Trimming removed 6 bases from V and 0 bases from J; junction bases left unmatched: 5. The CDR3 extends over 15 amino acids. The CDR3 sequence: CASSRTGGSYNEQFF. CDR3 nucleotides: TGTGCCAGCAGCAGAACGGGGGGCTCCTACAATGAGCAGTTCTTC.

This clonotype was detected only once. The junction departs from germline at one end; a sequencing error may be responsible. The rearrangement links TRBV11-3 to TRBJ2-1, with 13 bases fitting TRBD2. Germline CDR1 is SGHNT and CDR2 is YENEEA. CDR3 size: 14 residues. This CDR3 is CVSGLGLAGIEQFF. In DNA, the CDR3 is TGTGTCAGCGGCTTGGGACTAGCGGGAATCGAGCAGTTCTTC.

As to this clonotype: An end of the junction does not agree with germline; a read error may underlie this. V and J are TRBV11-2 and TRBJ2-2; TRBD2 might be the D (6 bases). The CDR3 has 14 amino acids. The V gene's germline CDR1 is SGHAT and CDR2 FQNNGV. The CDR3 reads CACSSGPTGGELFF. The CDR3 DNA sequence: TGTGCCTGCAGCTCGGGACCTACGGGCGGGGAGCTGTTTTTC.

As concerns this clonotype: A much larger clone lies one base from this, so it may be a read error. The chain has TRBV5-6 and TRBJ2-1; D is possibly TRBD2 (6 bases). Per the germline V gene, CDR1 is SGHDT and CDR2 is YYEEEE. The CDR3 spans 14 residues. The germline V and J ends were trimmed by 2 bases and 9 bases, with 15 bases remaining between them. CDR3 DNA: TGTGCCAGCAGCTTCAAGATTAGCGGCCCTGAGCAGTTCTTC. This sequence encodes CASSFKISGPEQFF. Supplemented by reference TRBV5-6 and TRBJ2-1, the full variable domain reads DAGVTQSPTHLIKTRGQQVTLRCSPKSGHDTVSWYQQALGQGPQFIFQYYEEEERQRGNFPDRFSGHQFPNYSSELNVNALLLGDSALYLCASSFKISGPEQFFGPGTRLTVL.

In regard to this clonotype: At one boundary the junction diverges from the germline segment, which might be a read error. The chain links TRBV10-2 to TRBJ2-5; no firm D call. The germline V gene has CDR1 WSHSY and CDR2 SAAADI. The CDR3 consists of 14 residues. CDR3 coding DNA: TGTGCCAGCAGTGACGGCAGGCACCAAGAGACCCACTACTTC. As protein: CASSDGRHQETHYF.

Comments on this clonotype: An end of the junction does not agree with germline; a read error may underlie this. V and J are TRBV12-3 or TRBV12-4 and TRBJ2-7; TRBD1 aligns across 7 bases. This CDR3 has 16 residues. CDR3 in amino acids: CASSSRERGRIYEQYF. Written as DNA, the CDR3 is TGTGCCAGCAGTTCCAGGGAAAGGGGGCGTATCTACGAGCAATACTTC.

This clonotype was detected a few times. The rearrangement joins TRBV6-1 to TRBJ1-2, with D possibly matching TRBD1 (5 bases). The V and J ends lost 6 bases and 11 bases respectively, with 19 bases between them. Germline V gene lookup returns CDR1 MNHNS and CDR2 SASEGT. CDR3 size: 13 residues. CDR3 nucleotides: TGTGCCAGCAGAGAATCGAGTCGGGACGGTTACACCTTC. Amino acid sequence: CASRESSRDGYTF.

As for this clonotype: One end of the junction fails to match germline, which may point to a read error. J is TRBJ2-1 and V is TRBV6-6, with D hard to call. The CDR3 covers 16 residues. The germline V gene has CDR1 MNHNY and CDR2 SVGAGI (reference sequence). The CDR3 reads CASSTSRGSSYNEQFF. The CDR3 nucleotides read TGTGCTAGCAGTACCTCCAGAGGATCTTCCTACAATGAGCAGTTCTTC.

This clonotype was detected many times. The V call is TRBV7-9, the J call TRBJ1-4; D ambiguous. Per germline, CDR1 SEHNR and CDR2 FQNEAQ (reference sequence). The CDR3 loop spans 14 amino acids. V was pared by 5 bases and J by 3 bases, with 10 bases between. This CDR3 reads CASSNGGANEKLFF. The CDR3 region has the DNA TGTGCCAGCAGCAATGGAGGTGCTAATGAAAAACTGTTTTTT.

Points on this clonotype: An end of the junction differs from the germline gene, which may be a read error. The V gene is TRBV4-2, the J gene TRBJ1-2, with D perhaps matching TRBD1 (6 bases). CDR3 length equals 13 residues. The germline V gene encodes CDR1 LGHNA and CDR2 YNFKEQ. CDR3 protein: CASGQGFQGKSAF. The CDR3 region has the DNA TGTGCCAGCGGCCAAGGCTTTCAGGGGAAAAGCGCCTTT.

On this clonotype: A much bigger clone sits one base away, suggesting this may be a read error. This chain uses TRBV7-9 with TRBJ2-7; D is perhaps TRBD2 (6 bases). The CDR3 contains 13 residues. Between the trimmed V and J ends, which lost 5 bases and 6 bases, there was a span of 14 bases. Germline values: CDR1 SEHNR, CDR2 FQNEAQ (reference sequence). The chain's CDR3 is CASSALAVLEQYF. The CDR3 DNA reads TGTGCCAGCAGCGCGTTAGCGGTACTCGAGCAGTACTTC.

This chain links TRBV28 with TRBJ1-5; possibly TRBD1 for D (5 bases). V gave up 1 base and J gave up 11 bases, with 12 bases separating them. The CDR3 loop spans 13 amino acids. From germline, CDR1 is MDHEN and CDR2 SYDVKM. The CDR3 sequence is CASSLLNSRAQHF. The CDR3 bases are TGTGCCAGCAGTTTATTGAACAGCAGGGCCCAGCATTTT.

The table lists this clonotype with a few counts. The CDR3 spells CASALTGLAHNNEQFF. CDR3 in DNA: TGCGCCAGCGCCCTAACCGGGCTAGCGCATAACAATGAGCAGTTCTTC. This rearrangement joins TRBV5-1 to TRBJ2-1; D is perhaps TRBD2 (6 bases). Germline CDR1 SGHRS, CDR2 YFSETQ. The CDR3 contains 16 residues. Trimming left V 7 bases short and J 5 bases short, with 22 bases between.

The chain links TRBV10-2 to TRBJ1-1; TRBD1 is a possible D gene (5 bases). The germline CDR1 and CDR2 sequences are WSHSY and SAAADI. V was clipped by 9 bases and J by 3 bases, with 20 bases between them. The CDR3 totals 15 residues. CDR3 residues: CARREPRGVDTEAFF. DNA for the CDR3: TGCGCCAGAAGAGAGCCTAGGGGCGTCGACACTGAAGCTTTCTTT.

The chain has TRBV29-1 and TRBJ2-2; TRBD1 might be the D (5 bases). Germline values: CDR1 SQVTM, CDR2 ANQGSEA. The V end lost 7 bases, the J end lost 6 bases, and 12 bases lay between the germline ends. This CDR3 contains 12 residues. CDR3 DNA sequence: TGCAGCGCCGAGAGCAGGGCCGGGGAGCTGTTTTTT. As protein: CSAESRAGELFF.

In the case of this clonotype: One end of the junction is discordant with germline, which a read error may explain. The chain recombines TRBV29-1 with TRBJ1-2, with TRBD1 as a possible D gene (5 bases). The CDR3 sequence is 14 residues long. Germline V CDR1 and CDR2: SQVTM, ANQGSEA. The CDR3 loop is CSVARGKGACGYTF. CDR3 bases: TGCAGCGTTGCCCGGGGGAAGGGCGCTTGCGGCTACACATTC.

This chain connects TRBV4-2 to TRBJ2-5; tentative D call: TRBD2 (5 bases). There are 16 residues in the CDR3. V lost 0 bases to trimming and J lost 5 bases, with 16 bases between them. The V gene's germline CDR1 is LGHNA and CDR2 YNFKEQ. DNA of the CDR3: TGTGCCAGCAGCCAAGATTTAATTAGAGGGAGTGAGACCCAGTACTTC. Protein sequence: CASSQDLIRGSETQYF.